This TCR beta chain derives from a study of patients and donors after allogeneic stem cell transplantation. Germline V gene data show CDR1 as LNHDA and CDR2 as SQIVND (reference sequence). V lost 4 bases, J lost 5 bases, and 9 bases lay in between. This CDR3 has 12 residues. TCRdb processed the RT-PCR reads anew with MiXCR; each CDR3 protein has one entry. The sample carries 400,000 to 500,000 distinct CDR3 sequences, approximately 16% recorded once. The specimen sequenced was blood, either unsorted or a sorted T cell fraction (not recorded which). This receptor was taken from a human donor who was either an allogeneic HSCT recipient or a stem cell or donor lymphocyte infusion donor (not recorded which). It is not recorded whose cells these are; they may come from a transplant donor. The chain uses TRBV19 and TRBJ2-7, with D unresolved. As DNA, the CDR3 is TGTGCCAGTAGTACGGACCAGGACGAGCAGTACTTC. Its protein product is CASSTDQDEQYF.